This T cell receptor (beta chain) was documented in a study of PD-L1 blockade in urothelial cancer. About the study: Prior regimens of chemotherapy numbered 0 to 3 per patient. After treatment start, blood was analyzed at 3 weeks (second dose) and at 6 weeks. Study findings and constraints: Those with durable benefit had larger increases in tumor-associated blood clones at 3 weeks.

Note on this clone: The antigen remains undetermined.

Clones were read by immunoSEQ multiplex PCR, and TCRdb kept only the in-frame ones, dropping some. The sample consists of some 22,000 clones, approximately 90% of them appearing once. This sample's time point: peripheral blood 6 weeks after treatment start. The CDR3 runs to 13 residues. Germline V lookup: CDR1 MDHEN, CDR2 SYDVKM. V was shortened by 6 bases and J by 7 bases, with 13 bases between the two germline ends. This receptor was taken from a woman aged 55 to 70 with urothelial cancer. The J gene is TRBJ2-1, the V gene TRBV28; tentative D call: TRBD2 (6 bases). This material consisted of PBMCs, taken around atezolizumab (anti-PD-L1) treatment. Written as DNA, the CDR3 is TGTGCCAGCAGCCCCGCTGGGGGGAATGAGCAGTTCTTC. It yields the protein CASSPAGGNEQFF.